A selection of T cell receptor beta chains follows, all from one sample in a study of identical twins. Each CDR3 protein gets one entry after TCRdb re-called the 5' RACE reads with MiXCR. The data hold approximately 530,000 distinct CDR3 sequences, with around 22% observed a single time. These data are also associated with another study on yellow fever vaccine responses in identical twins.

Sequences were obtained from CD4+ T cells sorted from blood. Source of these receptors: a woman between 18 and 29 years old in good health. The CDR3 runs from the conserved cysteine through the conserved F or W. Fields, in order: CDR3 DNA, CDR3 protein, D gene, V gene, J gene, clone size. The D gene is left open where the match is weak. The size entry is marked missing in some rows and otherwise reads once, few, many or a size class.

TGCAGTGCTTCTAGCGGGAGGGCCGCAAATGAGCAGTTCTTC	CSASSGRAANEQFF	TRBD2	TRBV20-1	TRBJ2-1	NA
TGCGCCAGCAGCTTGGGTCTGGACCCCACCTACGAGCAGTACTTC	CASSLGLDPTYEQYF	NA	TRBV5-1	TRBJ2-7	few
TGCAGCGTTGAATCTAGATTGGAAGGGAATGAGCAGTTCTTC	CSVESRLEGNEQFF	NA	TRBV29-1	TRBJ2-1	many
TGCGCCAGCAGCCAAACCCCGGTTAGCTTCTATGAGCAGTTCTTC	CASSQTPVSFYEQFF	NA	TRBV4-1	TRBJ2-1	NA
TGCAGTGCTAGCCCCTCTGAAAAACTGTTTTTT	CSASPSEKLFF	NA	TRBV20-1	TRBJ1-4	NA
TGTGCCATCAGTGAGGGACTAGACGTCATAGATGAGCAGTTCTTC	CAISEGLDVIDEQFF	TRBD2	TRBV10-3	TRBJ2-1	few
TGTGCCAGCAGAGGGGACAGGGGTAGGAATGAGCAGTTCTTC	CASRGDRGRNEQFF	TRBD1	TRBV7-2	TRBJ2-1	NA
TGTGCCAGCAGTGTCGGACAGGGAAATTTAGCCAAAAACATTCAGTACTTC	CASSVGQGNLAKNIQYF	TRBD1	TRBV12-3/TRBV12-4	TRBJ2-4	few
TGCGCCAGCAGAGGGACCGCCTTGAACACTGAAGCTTTCTTT	CASRGTALNTEAFF	NA	TRBV5-1	TRBJ1-1	few
TGCAGCGTTCTTCCGAACTACAATGAGCAGTTCTTC	CSVLPNYNEQFF	NA	TRBV29-1	TRBJ2-1	NA
TGTGCCACCAGCCCAGCAGGGGTCCACCAAGAGACCCAGTACTTC	CATSPAGVHQETQYF	NA	TRBV15	TRBJ2-5	NA
TGTGCCACCAGTGATCCTGGGACTAGCGGGGCGCAGTTCTTC	CATSDPGTSGAQFF	TRBD2	TRBV24-1	TRBJ2-1	NA
TGTGCCAGCAGTTGGACAGGGTACACCGGGGAGCTGTTTTTT	CASSWTGYTGELFF	TRBD1	TRBV7-3	TRBJ2-2	few
TGTGCCAGCAGTGCGCTGGACCCCTCCTACAATGAGCAGTTCTTC	CASSALDPSYNEQFF	NA	TRBV12-3/TRBV12-4	TRBJ2-1	NA
TGTGCCAGCAGGACCTCTCTGGATACGCAGTATTTT	CASRTSLDTQYF	NA	TRBV6-2/TRBV6-3	TRBJ2-3	NA
TGTGCCAGCAGTTTGGAAAATCAGCCCCAGCATTTT	CASSLENQPQHF	NA	TRBV12-3/TRBV12-4	TRBJ1-5	many
TGTGCCAGCAGCCATTCGGGGGCGGTTGCCGGGGAGCTGTTTTTT	CASSHSGAVAGELFF	NA	TRBV11-2	TRBJ2-2	NA
TGTGCCAGCAGTTTTCTAGTCGGCGGAGGCTACAATGAGCAGTTCTTC	CASSFLVGGGYNEQFF	NA	TRBV12-3/TRBV12-4	TRBJ2-1	many
TGTGCCAGCAGTTTCCAGGGGCGGGGTGAGCAGTTCTTC	CASSFQGRGEQFF	NA	TRBV27	TRBJ2-1	few
TGCGCCAGCAGCCAGACACCCACCCCGAGTGAGCAGTTCTTC	CASSQTPTPSEQFF	NA	TRBV4-1	TRBJ2-1	few